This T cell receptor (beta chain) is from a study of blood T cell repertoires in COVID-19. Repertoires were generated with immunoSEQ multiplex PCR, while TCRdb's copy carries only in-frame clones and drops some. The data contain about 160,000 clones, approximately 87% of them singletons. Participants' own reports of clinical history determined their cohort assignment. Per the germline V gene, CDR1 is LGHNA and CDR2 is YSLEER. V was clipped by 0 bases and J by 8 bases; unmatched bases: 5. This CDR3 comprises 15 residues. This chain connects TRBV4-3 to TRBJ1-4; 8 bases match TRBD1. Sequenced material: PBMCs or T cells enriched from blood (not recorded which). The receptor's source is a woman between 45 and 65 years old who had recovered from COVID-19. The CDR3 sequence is CASSQDRQGKEKLFF. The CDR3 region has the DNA TGCGCCAGCAGCCAAGATCGACAGGGGAAGGAAAAACTGTTTTTT.